This T cell receptor (beta chain) came from a study of T cells in localized non-small cell lung cancer. The length of the CDR3 is 12 residues. Unmatched junction bases numbered 4, after V lost 5 bases and J lost 7 bases. CDR1 and CDR2 (germline): SGHAT, FQNNGV. Here immunoSEQ multiplex PCR was the method, and the copy in TCRdb shows in-frame clones only, minus some. The data show about 18,000 clones, about 80% seen once. The V gene is TRBV11-2, the J gene TRBJ1-1, with TRBD1 identical over 7 bases. The source was peripheral blood, collected before any cancer treatment. This clonotype originated in a female donor at least 60 years old with stage I lung adenocarcinoma. In DNA, the CDR3 is TGTGCCAGCAGCCTGGGACAGATTGAAGCTTTCTTT. Its protein is CASSLGQIEAFF.